Below, 2 T cell receptor beta chains from the same sample are listed, as sequenced in a study of T cells expressing NK-cell markers. One entry per CDR3 protein, without DNA, is what TCRdb gives after re-calling the 5' RACE reads. The table lists some 140,000 distinct CDR3 sequences. Specimen: blood T cells: a sorted CD56 or NKG2C T cell subset, CD4+ or CD8+ T cells, or bulk PBMC T cells (not recorded which). These receptors were obtained from a woman between 45 and 65 years old in good health.

The rearrangement links TRBV12-3 or TRBV12-4 to TRBJ2-1; no DNA is available, so the TRBD1 call from TCRdb remains unchecked. CDR3 length: 12 residues. The CDR3 here is CASSPRTGEQFF.

The chain combines TRBV29-1 with TRBJ2-2; TCRdb proposes TRBD2, but this gene call is untestable without DNA. The CDR3 contains 17 residues. CDR1 and CDR2 from the germline V gene are SQVTM and ANQGSEA. CDR3 in amino acids: CSVENRADYRNTGELFF.